A selection of T cell receptor beta chains follows, all from one sample in a study of lymphopenia after photon versus proton radiotherapy. The data were produced by immunoSEQ multiplex PCR, yet TCRdb's version contains in-frame clones alone and is incomplete. The sample holds 83,000 or so clones, around 83% seen once. Sequencing used peripheral blood, obtained from a patient treated with proton-based radiotherapy. The receptors derive from a man aged 55-75 years with pancreatic cancer. The CDR3 runs from the conserved cysteine through the conserved F or W. The order of the fields is J gene, V gene, clone size, D gene, CDR3 protein, CDR3 DNA. A D gene is named only where the DNA matches it firmly. Rows give clone size only sometimes, using once, few, many, or a class for an expanded clone.

TRBJ2-1,TRBV15,.,TRBD1,CATSRGDRDHEQFF,TGTGCCACCAGCAGAGGGGACAGGGACCATGAGCAGTTCTTC
TRBJ2-7,TRBV11-3,.,.,CASSLATLGSGEAYEQYF,TGTGCCAGCAGCTTAGCGACGCTCGGGTCGGGGGAGGCCTACGAGCAGTACTTC
TRBJ2-1,TRBV7-2,.,TRBD2,CASSLGRASNEQFF,TGTGCCAGCAGCTTGGGGAGGGCTTCCAATGAGCAGTTCTTC
TRBJ1-1,TRBV10-2,.,.,CASKLDPVSEAFF,TGCGCCAGCAAGTTGGATCCCGTTTCTGAAGCTTTCTTT
TRBJ2-3,TRBV19,once,TRBD2,CASRPRREGPTSGTDTQYF,TGTGCCAGTAGGCCCCGGCGGGAGGGCCCGACTAGCGGCACAGATACGCAGTATTTT
TRBJ2-7,TRBV27,.,.,CASSLLGEGYEQYF,TGTGCCAGCAGTTTACTAGGTGAAGGCTACGAGCAGTACTTC
TRBJ2-3,TRBV28,.,.,CASSLRTPGTDTQYF,TGTGCCAGCAGTTTAAGGACACCGGGGACAGATACGCAGTATTTT
TRBJ2-1,TRBV18,.,.,CASSLQRAPQGEQFF,TGTGCCAGCTCACTCCAGCGGGCCCCTCAAGGGGAGCAGTTCTTC
TRBJ1-6,TRBV28,.,TRBD1,CATGTGLSPLHF,TGTGCCACCGGGACAGGGCTTTCACCCCTCCACTTT
TRBJ2-3,TRBV11-3,once,TRBD2,CASSLIAGGINTDTQYF,TGTGCCAGCAGCTTAATAGCGGGAGGGATTAACACAGATACGCAGTATTTT
TRBJ1-2,TRBV30,.,TRBD1,CAWSRLPAGGNYGYTF,TGTGCCTGGAGTAGGCTTCCGGCAGGGGGTAACTATGGCTACACCTTC
TRBJ2-5,TRBV14,.,TRBD2,CASSHSSGHQETQYF,TGTGCCAGCAGCCACTCTAGCGGGCACCAAGAGACCCAGTACTTC
TRBJ1-1,TRBV7-9,once,.,CASSLGVRGTEAFF,TGTGCCAGCAGCTTAGGGGTACGGGGAACTGAAGCTTTCTTT
TRBJ1-2,TRBV28,.,.,CASKSIEETNYGYTF,TGTGCCAGCAAGTCGATTGAGGAGACTAACTATGGCTACACCTTC
TRBJ1-3,TRBV28,few,.,CASSLWNPRSGNTIYF,TGTGCCAGCAGTTTGTGGAACCCTAGATCTGGAAACACCATATATTTT
TRBJ2-3,TRBV30,.,.,CAWSVGRTSTDTQYF,TGTGCCTGGAGTGTAGGACGGACCAGCACAGATACGCAGTATTTT
TRBJ2-7,TRBV29-1,.,.,CSVRDVAGSSYEQYF,TGCAGCGTGCGGGATGTCGCGGGGAGCTCCTACGAGCAGTACTTC
TRBJ2-3,TRBV5-4,.,.,CASSLGEDLASDTQYF,TGTGCCAGCAGCTTGGGGGAGGACCTTGCCTCGGATACGCAGTATTTT
TRBJ1-3,TRBV5-6,.,.,CASSWGLGVRPGNTIYF,TGTGCCAGCAGCTGGGGGTTGGGGGTTCGGCCTGGAAACACCATATATTTT
TRBJ2-5,TRBV7-3,once,.,CASSLWQPPRETQYF,TGTGCCAGCAGCTTATGGCAGCCCCCTCGAGAGACCCAGTACTTC
TRBJ1-2,TRBV7-3,.,TRBD1,CASSGTGADYTF,TGTGCCAGCAGCGGCACAGGGGCTGACTACACCTTC
TRBJ2-7,TRBV5-5,.,TRBD1,CASSLVPGGYTTSYEQYF,TGTGCCAGCAGCTTGGTCCCAGGGGGCTACACCACAAGCTACGAGCAGTACTTC
TRBJ2-5,TRBV2,.,.,CASSANSGGLPGETQYF,TGTGCCAGCAGTGCCAACTCAGGGGGACTTCCCGGGGAGACCCAGTACTTC
TRBJ2-5,TRBV12-5,few,TRBD2,CASAGRRKTQYF,TGTGCTAGTGCCGGGAGGAGGAAGACCCAGTACTTC
TRBJ2-3,TRBV5-1,.,TRBD2,CASSIGLAGGPDTQYF,TGCGCCAGCAGCATTGGACTAGCGGGAGGACCAGATACGCAGTATTTT
TRBJ2-3,TRBV27,.,TRBD2,CASSLSPSGKDTQYF,TGTGCCAGCAGTTTATCCCCTAGCGGGAAGGATACGCAGTATTTT
TRBJ2-2,TRBV4-1,.,.,CASSQVWEGALSTGELFF,TGCGCCAGCAGCCAAGTTTGGGAGGGGGCGCTTTCCACCGGGGAGCTGTTTTTT
TRBJ1-5,TRBV4-3,.,.,CASSQDLSYQPQHF,TGCGCCAGCAGCCAAGATCTCAGCTATCAGCCCCAGCATTTT
TRBJ1-5,TRBV4-1,.,.,CASSQDPGRESQPQHF,TGCGCCAGCAGCCAAGATCCGGGCAGGGAGAGTCAGCCCCAGCATTTT
TRBJ2-2,TRBV19,.,.,CASSRWLASGELFF,TGTGCCAGTAGCCGGTGGCTAGCGTCCGGGGAGCTGTTTTTT
TRBJ2-5,TRBV5-1,.,.,CASSSLTIQETQYF,TGCGCCAGCAGCTCCTTGACTATCCAAGAGACCCAGTACTTC
TRBJ2-2,TRBV18,.,TRBD2,CASSPLGLAGANTGELFF,TGTGCCAGCTCACCGCTAGGACTAGCGGGGGCAAACACCGGGGAGCTGTTTTTT
TRBJ1-5,TRBV18,.,.,CASSPRGSGNQPQHF,TGTGCCAGCTCCCCCAGGGGAAGTGGCAATCAGCCCCAGCATTTT
TRBJ2-5,TRBV7-2,.,.,CASSISGVQETQYF,TGTGCCAGCAGCATTAGCGGAGTACAAGAGACCCAGTACTTC
TRBJ1-5,TRBV12-5,few,TRBD1,CASDRGRDQPQHF,TGTGCTAGTGACAGGGGGCGGGATCAGCCCCAGCATTTT
TRBJ1-2,TRBV7-2,.,.,CASSFPQGSGYTF,TGTGCCAGCAGCTTTCCCCAGGGTTCTGGCTACACCTTC
TRBJ2-4,TRBV10-1,.,.,CASSDTVAKNIQYF,TGCGCCAGCAGTGACACCGTAGCCAAAAACATTCAGTACTTC
TRBJ2-5,TRBV14,.,.,CASSTGETQYF,TGTGCCAGCAGCACGGGAGAGACCCAGTACTTC
TRBJ1-2,TRBV19,.,.,CASSSQGHYGYTF,TGTGCCAGTAGTTCCCAGGGTCACTATGGCTACACCTTC
TRBJ2-1,TRBV5-1,.,TRBD1,CASSSDRVRGEQFF,TGCGCCAGCAGCTCGGACAGGGTGAGAGGTGAGCAGTTCTTC
TRBJ2-2,TRBV5-1,.,.,CASSSRSNTGELFF,TGCGCCAGCAGCTCTCGTTCAAACACCGGGGAGCTGTTTTTT
TRBJ2-2,TRBV5-1,.,TRBD2,CASSPGGETGELFF,TGCGCCAGCAGCCCCGGGGGGGAAACCGGGGAGCTGTTTTTT
TRBJ2-2,TRBV13,.,.,CASSSFGGELFF,TGTGCCAGCAGCTCCTTCGGCGGGGAGCTGTTTTTT
TRBJ2-1,TRBV7-2,.,TRBD2,CASSYGLAWNEQFF,TGTGCCAGCAGCTACGGACTAGCATGGAATGAGCAGTTCTTC
TRBJ1-5,TRBV28,few,.,CASSNPTGRYSNQPQHF,TGTGCCAGCAGTAACCCGACAGGACGATATAGCAATCAGCCCCAGCATTTT
TRBJ2-7,TRBV27,.,TRBD2,CASSRGGLYEQYF,TGTGCCAGCAGTCGGGGGGGCTTATACGAGCAGTACTTC
TRBJ1-5,TRBV29-1,.,.,CSVGRTAREPQHF,TGCAGCGTAGGACGGACTGCTCGGGAGCCCCAGCATTTT
TRBJ2-1,TRBV19,.,TRBD1,CASIRQGAYEQFF,TGTGCCAGTATCCGACAGGGGGCCTATGAGCAGTTCTTC
TRBJ2-5,TRBV20-1,few,.,CSASHETQYF,TGCAGTGCCTCCCATGAGACCCAGTACTTC
TRBJ2-3,TRBV7-9,.,TRBD1,CASSLGQGGTQYF,TGTGCCAGCAGCTTAGGACAGGGTGGTACGCAGTATTTT
TRBJ2-2,TRBV5-1,once,.,CASSLEGRLTGELFF,TGCGCCAGCAGCTTGGAGGGGAGACTGACCGGGGAGCTGTTTTTT
TRBJ1-2,TRBV27,.,.,CASSQLGRRNYGYTF,TGTGCCAGCAGCCAACTCGGACGGCGCAACTATGGCTACACCTTC
TRBJ2-1,TRBV5-4,.,.,CASSSTAGIGYNEQFF,TGTGCCAGCAGCTCCACTGCGGGAATTGGGTACAATGAGCAGTTCTTC